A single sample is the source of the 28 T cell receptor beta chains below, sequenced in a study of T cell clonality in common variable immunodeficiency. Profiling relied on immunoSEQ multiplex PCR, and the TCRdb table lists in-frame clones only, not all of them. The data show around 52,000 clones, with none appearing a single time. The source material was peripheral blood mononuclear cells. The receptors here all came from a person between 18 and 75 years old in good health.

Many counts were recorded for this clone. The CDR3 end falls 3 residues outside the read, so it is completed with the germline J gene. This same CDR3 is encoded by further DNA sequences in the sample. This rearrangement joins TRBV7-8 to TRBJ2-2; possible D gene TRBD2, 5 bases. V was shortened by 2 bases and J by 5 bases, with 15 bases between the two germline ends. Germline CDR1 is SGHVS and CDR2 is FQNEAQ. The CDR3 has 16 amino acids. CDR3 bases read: TGTGCCAGCAGCTTACTGAGGGTAATTTTGACCGGGGAG. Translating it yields CASSLLRVILTGE. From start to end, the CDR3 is CASSLLRVILTGELFF.

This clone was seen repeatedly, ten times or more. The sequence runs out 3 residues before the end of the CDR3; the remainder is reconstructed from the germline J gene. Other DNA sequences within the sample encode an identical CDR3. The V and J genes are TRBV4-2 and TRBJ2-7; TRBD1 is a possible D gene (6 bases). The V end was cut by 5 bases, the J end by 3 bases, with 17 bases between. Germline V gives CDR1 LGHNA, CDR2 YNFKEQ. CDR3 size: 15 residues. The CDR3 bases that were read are TGTGCCAGCAGCGTTGGGCAAGGGGGAAACTACGAG. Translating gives CASSVGQGGNYE. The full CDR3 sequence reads CASSVGQGGNYEQYF.

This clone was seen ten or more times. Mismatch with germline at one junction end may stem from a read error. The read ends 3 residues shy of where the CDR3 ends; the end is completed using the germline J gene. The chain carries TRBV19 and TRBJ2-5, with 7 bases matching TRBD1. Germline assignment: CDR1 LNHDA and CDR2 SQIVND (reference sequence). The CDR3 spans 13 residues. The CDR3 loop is CASRGTAQETQYF. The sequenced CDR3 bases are TGTGCGAGTAGAGGGACAGCACAAGAGACC.

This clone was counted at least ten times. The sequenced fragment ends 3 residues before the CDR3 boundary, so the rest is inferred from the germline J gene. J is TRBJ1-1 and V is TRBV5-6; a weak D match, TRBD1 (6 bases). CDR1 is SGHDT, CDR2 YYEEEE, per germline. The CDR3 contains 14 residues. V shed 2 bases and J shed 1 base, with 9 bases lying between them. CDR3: CASSFARGNTEAFF. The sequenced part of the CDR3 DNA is TGTGCCAGCAGCTTTGCCAGGGGGAACACTGAA. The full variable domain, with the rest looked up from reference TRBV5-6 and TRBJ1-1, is DAGVTQSPTHLIKTRGQQVTLRCSPKSGHDTVSWYQQALGQGPQFIFQYYEEEERQRGNFPDRFSGHQFPNYSSELNVNALLLGDSALYLCASSFARGNTEAFFGQGTRLTVV.

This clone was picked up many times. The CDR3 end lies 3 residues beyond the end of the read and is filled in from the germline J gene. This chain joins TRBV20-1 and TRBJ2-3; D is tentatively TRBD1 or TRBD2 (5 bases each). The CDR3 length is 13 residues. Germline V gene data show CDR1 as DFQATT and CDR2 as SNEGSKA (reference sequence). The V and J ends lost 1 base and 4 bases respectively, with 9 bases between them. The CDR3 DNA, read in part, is TGCAGTGCTAGAGTGCGAGGGGCAGATACG. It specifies CSARVRGADT. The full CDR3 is CSARVRGADTQYF.

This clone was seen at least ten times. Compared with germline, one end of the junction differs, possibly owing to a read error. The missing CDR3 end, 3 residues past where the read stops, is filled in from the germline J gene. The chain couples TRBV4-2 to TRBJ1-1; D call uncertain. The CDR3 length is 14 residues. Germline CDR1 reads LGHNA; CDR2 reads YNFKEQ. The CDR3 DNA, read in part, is TGCGCCAGCAGCCAATATACGGGTGACACTGAA. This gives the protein CASSQYTGDTE. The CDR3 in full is CASSQYTGDTEAFF.

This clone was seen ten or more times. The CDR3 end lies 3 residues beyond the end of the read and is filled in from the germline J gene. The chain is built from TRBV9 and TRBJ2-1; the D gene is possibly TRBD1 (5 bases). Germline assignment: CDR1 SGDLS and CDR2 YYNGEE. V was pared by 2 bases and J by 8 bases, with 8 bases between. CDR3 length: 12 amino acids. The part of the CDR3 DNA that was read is TGTGCCAGCAGCGTCCAGGGCTATGAG. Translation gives CASSVQGYE. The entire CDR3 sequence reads CASSVQGYEQFF.

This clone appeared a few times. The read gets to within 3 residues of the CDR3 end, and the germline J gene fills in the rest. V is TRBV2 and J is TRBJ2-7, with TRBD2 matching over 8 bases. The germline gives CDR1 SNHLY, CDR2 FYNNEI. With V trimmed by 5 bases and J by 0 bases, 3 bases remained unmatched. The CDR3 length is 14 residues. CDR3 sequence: CASSRLAGSYEQYF. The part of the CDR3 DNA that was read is TGTGCCAGCAGTCGGCTAGCGGGCTCCTACGAG.

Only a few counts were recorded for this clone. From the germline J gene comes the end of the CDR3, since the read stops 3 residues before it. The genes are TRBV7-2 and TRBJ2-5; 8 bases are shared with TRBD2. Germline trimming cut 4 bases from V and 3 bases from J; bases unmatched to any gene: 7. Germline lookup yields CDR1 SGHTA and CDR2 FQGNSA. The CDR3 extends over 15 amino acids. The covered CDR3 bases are TGTGCCAGCAGCTCAAGACTAGCGAGGGAAGAGACC. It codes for CASSSRLAREET. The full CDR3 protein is CASSSRLAREETQYF. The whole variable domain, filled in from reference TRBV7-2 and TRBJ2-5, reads GAGVSQSPSNKVTEKGKDVELRCDPISGHTALYWYRQSLGQGLEFLIYFQGNSAPDKSGLPSDRFSAERTGGSVSTLTIQRTQQEDSAVYLCASSSRLAREETQYFGPGTRLLVL.

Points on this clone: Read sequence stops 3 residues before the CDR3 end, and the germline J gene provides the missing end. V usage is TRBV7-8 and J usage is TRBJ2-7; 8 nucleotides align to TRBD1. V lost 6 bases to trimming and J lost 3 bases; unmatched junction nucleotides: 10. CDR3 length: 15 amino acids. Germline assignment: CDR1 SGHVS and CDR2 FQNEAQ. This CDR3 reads CASSFGQGGFYEQYF. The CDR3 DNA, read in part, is TGTGCCAGCAGTTTCGGACAGGGCGGCTTCTACGAG.

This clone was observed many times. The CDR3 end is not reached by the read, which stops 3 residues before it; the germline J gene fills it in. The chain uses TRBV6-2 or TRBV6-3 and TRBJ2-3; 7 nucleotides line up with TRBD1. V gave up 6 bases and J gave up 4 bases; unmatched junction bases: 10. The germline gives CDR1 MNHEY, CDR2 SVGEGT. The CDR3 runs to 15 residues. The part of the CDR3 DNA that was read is TGTGCCAGCAGCGTTACAGGGGAAGGGGCAGATACG. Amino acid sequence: CASSVTGEGADT. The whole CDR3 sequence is CASSVTGEGADTQYF.

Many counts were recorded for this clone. The CDR3 spells CASSLERTGYGYTF. The sequenced CDR3 bases are TGTGCCAGCAGCTTGGAACGGACAGGCTATGGC. The gene calls are TRBV5-6 and TRBJ1-2, with 7 bases aligning to TRBD1. The CDR3 end falls 3 residues outside the read, so it is completed with the germline J gene. Germline V gives CDR1 SGHDT, CDR2 YYEEEE. The V gene end was trimmed by 0 bases and the J gene end by 4 bases; junction bases not matched to a gene: 3. CDR3 length: 14 amino acids.

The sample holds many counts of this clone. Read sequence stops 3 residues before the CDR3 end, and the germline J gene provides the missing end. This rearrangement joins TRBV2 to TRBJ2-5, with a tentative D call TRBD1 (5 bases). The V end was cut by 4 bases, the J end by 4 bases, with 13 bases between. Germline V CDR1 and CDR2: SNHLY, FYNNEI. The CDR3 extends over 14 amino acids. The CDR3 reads CASSGERGPETQYF. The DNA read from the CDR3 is TGTGCCAGCAGTGGGGAAAGGGGTCCAGAGACC. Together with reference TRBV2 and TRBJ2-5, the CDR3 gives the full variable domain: EPEVTQTPSHQVTQMGQEVILRCVPISNHLYFYWYRQILGQKVEFLVSFYNNEISEKSEIFDDQFSVERPDGSNFTLKIRSTKLEDSAMYFCASSGERGPETQYFGPGTRLLVL.

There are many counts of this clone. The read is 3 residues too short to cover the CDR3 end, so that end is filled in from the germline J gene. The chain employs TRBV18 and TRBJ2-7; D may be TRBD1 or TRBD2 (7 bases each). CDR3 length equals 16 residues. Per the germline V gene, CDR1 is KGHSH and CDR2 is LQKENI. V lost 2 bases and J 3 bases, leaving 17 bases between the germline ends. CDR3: CASSPGLTGEGYEQYF. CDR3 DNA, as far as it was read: TGTGCCAGCTCACCAGGCCTTACAGGGGAGGGCTACGAG. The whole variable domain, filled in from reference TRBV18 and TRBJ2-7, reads NAGVMQNPRHLVRRRGQEARLRCSPMKGHSHVYWYRQLPEEGLKFMVYLQKENIIDESGMPKERFSAEFPKEGPSILRIQQVVRGDSAAYFCASSPGLTGEGYEQYFGPGTRLTVT.

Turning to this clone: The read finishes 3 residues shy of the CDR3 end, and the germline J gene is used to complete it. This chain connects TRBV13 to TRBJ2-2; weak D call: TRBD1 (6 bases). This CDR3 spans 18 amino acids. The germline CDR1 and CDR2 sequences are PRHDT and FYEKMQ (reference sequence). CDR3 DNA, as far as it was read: TGTGCCAGCAGCTTAGGGGCCAACAGGGACATATCGGGTTCACCG. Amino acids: CASSLGANRDISGSP. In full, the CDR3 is CASSLGANRDISGSPLFF.

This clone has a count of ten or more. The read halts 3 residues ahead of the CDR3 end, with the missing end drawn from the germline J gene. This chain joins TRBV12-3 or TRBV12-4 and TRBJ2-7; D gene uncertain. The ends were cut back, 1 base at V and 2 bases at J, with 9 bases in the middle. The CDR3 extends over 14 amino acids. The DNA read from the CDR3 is TGTGCCAGCAGTTTAGGGGCAGGAACCTACGAG. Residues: CASSLGAGTYE. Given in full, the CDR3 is CASSLGAGTYEQYF.

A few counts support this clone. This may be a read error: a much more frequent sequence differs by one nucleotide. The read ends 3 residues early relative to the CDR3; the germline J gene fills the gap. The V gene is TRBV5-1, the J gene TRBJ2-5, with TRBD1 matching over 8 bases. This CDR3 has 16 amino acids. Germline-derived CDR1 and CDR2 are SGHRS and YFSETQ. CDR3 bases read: TGCGCCAGCAGCATAGGGACAGGCCCAGGCACAGATACC. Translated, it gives CASSIGTGPGTDT. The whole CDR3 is CASSIGTGPGTDTQYF.

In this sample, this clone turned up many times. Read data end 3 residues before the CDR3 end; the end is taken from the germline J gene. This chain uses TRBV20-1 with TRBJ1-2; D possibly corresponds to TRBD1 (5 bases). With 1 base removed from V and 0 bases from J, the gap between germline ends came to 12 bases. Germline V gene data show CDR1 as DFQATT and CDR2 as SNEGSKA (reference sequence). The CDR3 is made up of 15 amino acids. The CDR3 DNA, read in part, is TGCAGTGCTAGAGTCGGGAGGGGAGCTAACTATGGC. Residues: CSARVGRGANYG. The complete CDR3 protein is CSARVGRGANYGYTF.

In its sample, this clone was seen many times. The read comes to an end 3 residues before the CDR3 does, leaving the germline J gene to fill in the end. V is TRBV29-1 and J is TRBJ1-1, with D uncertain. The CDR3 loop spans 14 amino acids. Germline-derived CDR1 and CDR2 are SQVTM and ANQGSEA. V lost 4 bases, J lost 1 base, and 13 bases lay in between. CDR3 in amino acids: CSVVGGLRNTEAFF. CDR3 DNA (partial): TGCAGCGTTGTAGGAGGACTTAGGAACACTGAA. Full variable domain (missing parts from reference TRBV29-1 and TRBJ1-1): SAVISQKPSRDICQRGTSLTIQCQVDSQVTMMFWYRQQPGQSLTLIATANQGSEATYESGFVIDKFPISRPNLTFSTLTVSNMSPEDSSIYLCSVVGGLRNTEAFFGQGTRLTVV.

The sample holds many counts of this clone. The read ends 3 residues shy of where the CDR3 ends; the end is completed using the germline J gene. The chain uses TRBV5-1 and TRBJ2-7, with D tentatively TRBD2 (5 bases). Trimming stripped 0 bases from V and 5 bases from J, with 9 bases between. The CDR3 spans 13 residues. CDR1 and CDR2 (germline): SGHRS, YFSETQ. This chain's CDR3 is CASSLGYSDEQYF. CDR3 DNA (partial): TGCGCCAGCAGCTTGGGGTATAGCGACGAG.

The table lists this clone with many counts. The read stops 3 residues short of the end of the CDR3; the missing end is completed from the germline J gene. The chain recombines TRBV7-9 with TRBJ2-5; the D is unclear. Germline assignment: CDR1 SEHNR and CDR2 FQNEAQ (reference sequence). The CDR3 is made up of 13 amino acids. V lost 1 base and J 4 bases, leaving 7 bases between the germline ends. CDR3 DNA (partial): TGTGCCAGCAGCTTAGTCGGTGGAGAGACC. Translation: CASSLVGGET. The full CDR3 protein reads CASSLVGGETQYF.

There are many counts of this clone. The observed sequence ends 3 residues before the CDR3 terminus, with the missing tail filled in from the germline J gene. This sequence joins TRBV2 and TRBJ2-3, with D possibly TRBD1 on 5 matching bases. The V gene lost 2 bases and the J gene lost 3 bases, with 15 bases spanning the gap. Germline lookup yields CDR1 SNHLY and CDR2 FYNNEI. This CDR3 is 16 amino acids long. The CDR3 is CASSERPGKLTDTQYF. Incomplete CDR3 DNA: TGTGCCAGCAGTGAAAGGCCAGGGAAGTTGACAGATACG.

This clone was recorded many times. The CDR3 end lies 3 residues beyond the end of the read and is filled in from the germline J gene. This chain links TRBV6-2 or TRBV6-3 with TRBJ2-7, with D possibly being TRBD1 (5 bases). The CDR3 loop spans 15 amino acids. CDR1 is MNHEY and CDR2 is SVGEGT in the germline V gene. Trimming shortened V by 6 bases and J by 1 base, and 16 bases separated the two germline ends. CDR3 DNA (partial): TGTGCCAGCAGCCCGTTAGGGGATTGGTCCTACGAG. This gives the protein CASSPLGDWSYE. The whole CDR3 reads CASSPLGDWSYEQYF.

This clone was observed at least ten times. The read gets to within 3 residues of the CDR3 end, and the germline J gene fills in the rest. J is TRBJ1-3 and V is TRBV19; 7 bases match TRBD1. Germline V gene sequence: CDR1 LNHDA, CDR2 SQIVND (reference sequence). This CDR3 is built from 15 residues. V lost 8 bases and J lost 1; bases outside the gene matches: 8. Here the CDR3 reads CASGEGQLSGNTIYF. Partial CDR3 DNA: TGTGCCAGTGGTGAGGGACAGCTGTCTGGAAACACC.

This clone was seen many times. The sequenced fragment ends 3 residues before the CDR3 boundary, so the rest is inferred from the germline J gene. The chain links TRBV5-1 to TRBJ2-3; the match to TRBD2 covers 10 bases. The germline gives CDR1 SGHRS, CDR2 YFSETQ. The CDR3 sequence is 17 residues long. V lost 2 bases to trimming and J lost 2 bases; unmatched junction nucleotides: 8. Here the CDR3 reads CASSLRPSGGITDTQYF. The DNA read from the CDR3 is TGCGCCAGCAGCTTACGGCCTAGCGGGGGTATCACAGATACG.

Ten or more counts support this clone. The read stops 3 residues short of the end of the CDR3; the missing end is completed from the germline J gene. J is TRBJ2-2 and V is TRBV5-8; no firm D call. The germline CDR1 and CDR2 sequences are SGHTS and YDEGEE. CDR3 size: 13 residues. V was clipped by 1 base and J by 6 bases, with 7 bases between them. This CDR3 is CASSLKRAGELFF. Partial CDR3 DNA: TGTGCCAGCAGCTTGAAAAGGGCCGGGGAG.

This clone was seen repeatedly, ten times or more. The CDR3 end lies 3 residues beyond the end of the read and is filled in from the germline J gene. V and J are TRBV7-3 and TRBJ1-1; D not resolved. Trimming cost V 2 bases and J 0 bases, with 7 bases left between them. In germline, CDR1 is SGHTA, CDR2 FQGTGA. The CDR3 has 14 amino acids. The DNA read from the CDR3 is TGTGCCAGCAGCTTACGTCCCGTGAACACTGAA. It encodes CASSLRPVNTE. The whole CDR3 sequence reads CASSLRPVNTEAFF.

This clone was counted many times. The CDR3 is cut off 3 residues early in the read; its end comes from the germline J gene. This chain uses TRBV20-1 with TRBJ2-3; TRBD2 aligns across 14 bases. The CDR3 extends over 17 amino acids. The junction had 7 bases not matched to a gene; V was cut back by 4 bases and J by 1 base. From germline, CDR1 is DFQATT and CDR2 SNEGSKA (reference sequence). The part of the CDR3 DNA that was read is TGCAGTGCTATAGGGACTAGCGGGGGAAGCCGCACAGATACG. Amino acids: CSAIGTSGGSRTDT. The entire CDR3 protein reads CSAIGTSGGSRTDTQYF.